The rows below give T cell receptor beta chains drawn from one sample of a study of human T cells and chemical hapten exposure. TCRdb reprocessed the RACE reads with MiXCR, giving one entry per CDR3 protein. The data hold about 190,000 distinct CDR3 sequences, with about 22% observed a single time. Sequenced here: whole blood, sampled in connection with sensitization to the hapten diphenylcyclopropenone (DPC). These receptors all stem from a middle-aged woman with alopecia areata. Some clones in this sample may be carry-over from other donors' samples. Each CDR3 is given with its conserved first and last residue. Fields, in order: D gene, clone size, V gene, J gene, CDR3 DNA, CDR3 protein. A D gene is named only where the DNA matches it firmly. For some rows the clone size is stated as once, few or many, or as a class when expanded; others skip it.

D: .; size: .; V: TRBV5-8; J: TRBJ2-4; DNA: TGTGCCAGCAGCTTTAGCCTCCGAGACATTCAGTACTTC; CDR3: CASSFSLRDIQYF
D: TRBD1; size: few; V: TRBV4-3; J: TRBJ2-3; DNA: TGTGCCAGCAGCCCTACCGGGACAGGGTGGGAGGATACGCAGTATTTT; CDR3: CASSPTGTGWEDTQYF
D: .; size: .; V: TRBV6-2/TRBV6-3; J: TRBJ2-1; DNA: TGTGCCAGCAGCTTACAGGGAGTTAAAATTGGTGAGCAGTTCTTC; CDR3: CASSLQGVKIGEQFF
D: TRBD1; size: many; V: TRBV7-9; J: TRBJ2-7; DNA: TGTGCCAGCAGCTTTGGTCGGGCAGGGGGCGAGCAGTACTTC; CDR3: CASSFGRAGGEQYF
D: .; size: few; V: TRBV4-3; J: TRBJ2-2; DNA: TGCGCCAGCAGCCAAGATCTCAAAGGCAGAGAGCTGTTTTTT; CDR3: CASSQDLKGRELFF
D: TRBD1; size: few; V: TRBV4-2; J: TRBJ2-1; DNA: TGTGCCAGCAGCCCCCCCGGGACAGCCTACAATGAGCAGTTCTTC; CDR3: CASSPPGTAYNEQFF
D: TRBD1; size: .; V: TRBV7-2; J: TRBJ2-7; DNA: TGTGCCAGCAGCCTACGGACAGGGGGTAGATACGAGCAGTACTTC; CDR3: CASSLRTGGRYEQYF
D: TRBD2; size: few; V: TRBV5-1; J: TRBJ2-7; DNA: TGCGCCAGCAGCTTGGCGACTAGCGGGAACTACGAGCAGTACTTC; CDR3: CASSLATSGNYEQYF
D: .; size: .; V: TRBV20-1; J: TRBJ1-4; DNA: TGCAGTGCTAGTGAGGCAGGGTTAGAGGAAAAACTGTTTTTT; CDR3: CSASEAGLEEKLFF
D: .; size: once; V: TRBV7-8; J: TRBJ1-1; DNA: TGTGCCAGCAGCGTACCGCCTGAGGCCGGCACTGAAGCTTTCTTT; CDR3: CASSVPPEAGTEAFF
D: .; size: many; V: TRBV29-1; J: TRBJ2-3; DNA: TGCAGCGGTGGAGGGGGCGGAATAGATACGCAGTATTTT; CDR3: CSGGGGGIDTQYF
D: .; size: few; V: TRBV4-3; J: TRBJ2-1; DNA: TGCGCCAGCAGCAAGAGGACCGTCACAGCCTACAATGAGCAGTTCTTC; CDR3: CASSKRTVTAYNEQFF
D: .; size: .; V: TRBV11-2; J: TRBJ2-7; DNA: TGTGCCAGCAGCTCTTCTCTGACAGGAGATTACGAGCAGTACTTC; CDR3: CASSSSLTGDYEQYF
D: .; size: .; V: TRBV29-1; J: TRBJ1-1; DNA: TGCAGCGCTGGAGACATGAACACTGAAGCTTTCTTT; CDR3: CSAGDMNTEAFF
D: .; size: .; V: TRBV6-2/TRBV6-3; J: TRBJ2-3; DNA: TGTGCCAGCAGTTATGGGCTGCGCACAGATACGCAGTATTTT; CDR3: CASSYGLRTDTQYF
D: .; size: .; V: TRBV7-8; J: TRBJ1-5; DNA: TGTGCCAGCAGTTCTGAGGTGACAGGTGTTTTTAGCAATCAGCCCCAGCATTTT; CDR3: CASSSEVTGVFSNQPQHF
D: .; size: many; V: TRBV28; J: TRBJ2-7; DNA: TGTGCCAGCAGTTTAGAAGCGTTAAGCTCCTACGAGCAGTACTTC; CDR3: CASSLEALSSYEQYF
D: TRBD1; size: .; V: TRBV28; J: TRBJ1-5; DNA: TGTGCCAGCAGTTTTGCAGGGGGCCTCCATCAGCCCCAGCATTTT; CDR3: CASSFAGGLHQPQHF
D: .; size: .; V: TRBV7-2; J: TRBJ2-5; DNA: TGTGCCAGCAGCTTAGGGAGGACTAAAGAGACCCAGTACTTC; CDR3: CASSLGRTKETQYF
D: .; size: few; V: TRBV6-6; J: TRBJ2-3; DNA: TGTGCCAGCAGTTACGGGGGGGCTAGCACAGATACGCAGTATTTT; CDR3: CASSYGGASTDTQYF
D: .; size: few; V: TRBV6-5; J: TRBJ1-1; DNA: TGTGCCAGCAGTTACTCCAGGGCGGTGAACACTGAAGCTTTCTTT; CDR3: CASSYSRAVNTEAFF
D: TRBD2; size: few; V: TRBV28; J: TRBJ2-1; DNA: TGTGCCAGCAGTTTTTCCCCAGGGGGGACTAGCGGGAGACGGGTTGAGCAGTTCTTC; CDR3: CASSFSPGGTSGRRVEQFF
D: TRBD2; size: .; V: TRBV12-3/TRBV12-4; J: TRBJ2-5; DNA: TGTGCCAGCAGTTTTATGACTAGCCCCCCGACCCAGTACTTC; CDR3: CASSFMTSPPTQYF
D: TRBD2; size: .; V: TRBV29-1; J: TRBJ2-7; DNA: TGCAGCGTTGTACCGGGACTAGCGGGGCTGGGCTCCTACGAGCAGTACTTC; CDR3: CSVVPGLAGLGSYEQYF